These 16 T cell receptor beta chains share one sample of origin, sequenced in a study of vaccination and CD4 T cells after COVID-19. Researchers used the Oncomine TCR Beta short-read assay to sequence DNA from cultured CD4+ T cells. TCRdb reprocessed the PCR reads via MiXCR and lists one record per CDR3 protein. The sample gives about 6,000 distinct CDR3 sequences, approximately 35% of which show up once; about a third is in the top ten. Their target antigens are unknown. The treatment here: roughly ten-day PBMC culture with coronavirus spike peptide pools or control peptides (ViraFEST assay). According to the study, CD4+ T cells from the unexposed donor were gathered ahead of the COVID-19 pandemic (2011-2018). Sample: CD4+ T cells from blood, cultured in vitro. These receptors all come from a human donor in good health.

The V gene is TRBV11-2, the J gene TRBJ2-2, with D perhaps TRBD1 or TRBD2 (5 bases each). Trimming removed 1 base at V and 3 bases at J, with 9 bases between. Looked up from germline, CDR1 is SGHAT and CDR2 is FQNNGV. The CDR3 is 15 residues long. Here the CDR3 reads CASSLVEGYTGELFF. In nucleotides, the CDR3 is TGTGCCAGCAGCTTAGTAGAGGGGTACACCGGGGAGCTGTTTTTT.

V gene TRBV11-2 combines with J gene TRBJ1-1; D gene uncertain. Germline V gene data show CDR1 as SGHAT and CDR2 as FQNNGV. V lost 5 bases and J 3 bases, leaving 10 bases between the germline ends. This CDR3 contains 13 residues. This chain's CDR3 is CASSRSGHTEAFF. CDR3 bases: TGTGCCAGCAGCCGCAGTGGCCACACTGAAGCTTTCTTT.

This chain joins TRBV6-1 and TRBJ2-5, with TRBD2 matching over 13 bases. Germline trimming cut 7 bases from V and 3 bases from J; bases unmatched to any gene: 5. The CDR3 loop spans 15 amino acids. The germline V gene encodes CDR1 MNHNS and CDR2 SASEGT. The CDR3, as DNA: TGTGCCAGCAACTCGGGGACTAGCGGGGAAGAGACCCAGTACTTC. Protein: CASNSGTSGEETQYF.

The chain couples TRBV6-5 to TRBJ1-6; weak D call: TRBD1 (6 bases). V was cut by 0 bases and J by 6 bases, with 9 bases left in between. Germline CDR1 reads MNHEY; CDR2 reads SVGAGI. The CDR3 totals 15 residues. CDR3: CASSYSPRGNSPLHF. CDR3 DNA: TGTGCCAGCAGTTACTCACCCAGGGGTAATTCACCCCTCCACTTT.

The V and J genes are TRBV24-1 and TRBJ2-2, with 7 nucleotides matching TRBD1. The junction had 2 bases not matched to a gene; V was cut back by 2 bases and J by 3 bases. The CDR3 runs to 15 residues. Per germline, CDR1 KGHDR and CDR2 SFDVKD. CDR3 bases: TGTGCCACCAGTGATTCTGGACAGGACACCGGGGAGCTGTTTTTT. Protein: CATSDSGQDTGELFF.

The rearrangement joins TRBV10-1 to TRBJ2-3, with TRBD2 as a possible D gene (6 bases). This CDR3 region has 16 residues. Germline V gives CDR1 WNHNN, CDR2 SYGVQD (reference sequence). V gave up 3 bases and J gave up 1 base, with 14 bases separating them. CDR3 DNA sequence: TGCGCCAGCAGTGATTCAACCGGGGGACGCACAGATACGCAGTATTTT. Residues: CASSDSTGGRTDTQYF.

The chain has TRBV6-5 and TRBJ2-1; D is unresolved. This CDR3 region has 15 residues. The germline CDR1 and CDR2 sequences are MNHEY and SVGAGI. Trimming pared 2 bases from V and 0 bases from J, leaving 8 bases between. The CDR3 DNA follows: TGTGCCAGCAGTTACGAGGCAGGCTCCTACAATGAGCAGTTCTTC. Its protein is CASSYEAGSYNEQFF.

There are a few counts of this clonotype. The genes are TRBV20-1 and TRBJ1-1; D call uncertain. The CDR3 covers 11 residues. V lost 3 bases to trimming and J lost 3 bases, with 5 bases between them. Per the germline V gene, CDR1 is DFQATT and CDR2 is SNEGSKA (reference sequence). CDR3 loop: CSARSDTEAFF. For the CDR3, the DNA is TGCAGTGCTAGGAGTGACACTGAAGCTTTCTTT.

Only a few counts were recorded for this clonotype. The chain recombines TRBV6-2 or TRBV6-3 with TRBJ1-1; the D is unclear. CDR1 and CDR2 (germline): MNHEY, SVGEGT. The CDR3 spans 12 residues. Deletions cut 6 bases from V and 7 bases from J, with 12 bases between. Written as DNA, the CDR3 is TGTGCCAGCAGACAAACAGACCTTGAAGCTTTCTTT. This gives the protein CASRQTDLEAFF.

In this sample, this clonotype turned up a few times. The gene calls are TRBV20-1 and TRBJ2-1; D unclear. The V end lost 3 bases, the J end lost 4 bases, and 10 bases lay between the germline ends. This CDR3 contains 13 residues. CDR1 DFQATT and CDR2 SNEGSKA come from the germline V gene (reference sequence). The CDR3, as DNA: TGCAGTGCTAGTGACTTCAGATACAATGAGCAGTTCTTC. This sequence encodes CSASDFRYNEQFF.

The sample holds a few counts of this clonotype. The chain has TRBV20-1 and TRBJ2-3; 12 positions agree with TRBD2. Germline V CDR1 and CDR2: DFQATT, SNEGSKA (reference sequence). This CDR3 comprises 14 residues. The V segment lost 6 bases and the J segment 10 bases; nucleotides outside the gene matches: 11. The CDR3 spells CSARTSGAQQAQYF. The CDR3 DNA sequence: TGCAGTGCCCGGACTAGCGGGGCTCAACAGGCGCAGTATTTT.

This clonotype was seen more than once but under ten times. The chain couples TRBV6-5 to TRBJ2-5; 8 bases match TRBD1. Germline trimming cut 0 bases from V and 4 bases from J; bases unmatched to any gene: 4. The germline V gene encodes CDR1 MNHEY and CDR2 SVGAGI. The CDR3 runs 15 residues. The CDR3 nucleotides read TGTGCCAGCAGTTACTCGAGAACAGGGGGAGAGACCCAGTACTTC. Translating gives CASSYSRTGGETQYF.

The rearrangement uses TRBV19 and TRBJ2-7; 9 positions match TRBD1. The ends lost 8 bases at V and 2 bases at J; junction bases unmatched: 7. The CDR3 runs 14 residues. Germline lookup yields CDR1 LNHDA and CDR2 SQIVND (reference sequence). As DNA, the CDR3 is TGTGCCAGTTCCGAGGACAGGGGAGCCTACGAGCAGTACTTC. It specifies CASSEDRGAYEQYF.

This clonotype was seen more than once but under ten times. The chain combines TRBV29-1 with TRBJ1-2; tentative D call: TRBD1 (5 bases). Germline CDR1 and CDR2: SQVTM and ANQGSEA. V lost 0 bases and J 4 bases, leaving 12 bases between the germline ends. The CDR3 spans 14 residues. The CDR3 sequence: CSVEDRDPGYGYTF. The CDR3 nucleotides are TGCAGCGTTGAAGATCGGGACCCAGGCTATGGCTACACCTTC.

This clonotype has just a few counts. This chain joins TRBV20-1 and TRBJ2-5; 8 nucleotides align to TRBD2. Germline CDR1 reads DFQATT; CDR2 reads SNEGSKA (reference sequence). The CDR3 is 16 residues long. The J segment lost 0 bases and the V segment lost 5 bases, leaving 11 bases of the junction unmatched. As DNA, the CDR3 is TGCAGTGCTGAGGACCGGGGCGGGGGGCACCAAGAGACCCAGTACTTC. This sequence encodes CSAEDRGGGHQETQYF.

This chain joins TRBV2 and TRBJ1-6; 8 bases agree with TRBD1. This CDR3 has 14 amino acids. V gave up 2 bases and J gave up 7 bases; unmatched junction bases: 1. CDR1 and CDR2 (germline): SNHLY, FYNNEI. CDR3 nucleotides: TGTGCCAGCAGTGAACAGGGGGCAAATTCACCCCTCCACTTT. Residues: CASSEQGANSPLHF.